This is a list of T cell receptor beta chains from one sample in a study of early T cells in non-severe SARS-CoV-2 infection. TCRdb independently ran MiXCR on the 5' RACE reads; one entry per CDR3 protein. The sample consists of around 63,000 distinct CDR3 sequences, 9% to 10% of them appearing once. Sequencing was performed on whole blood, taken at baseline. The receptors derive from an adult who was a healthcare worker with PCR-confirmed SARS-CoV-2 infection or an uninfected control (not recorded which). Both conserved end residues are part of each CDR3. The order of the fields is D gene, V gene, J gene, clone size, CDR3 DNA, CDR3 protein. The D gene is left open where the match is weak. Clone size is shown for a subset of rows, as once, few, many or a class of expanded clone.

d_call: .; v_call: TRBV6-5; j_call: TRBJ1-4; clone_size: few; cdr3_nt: TGTGCCAGCAGTTACGGAAAGCCGGGACATCTAGGAAAACTGTTTTTT; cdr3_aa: CASSYGKPGHLGKLFF
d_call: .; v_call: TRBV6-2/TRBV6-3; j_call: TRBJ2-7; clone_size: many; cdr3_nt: TGTGCCAGCAGCAAAAGGGCCCGTTACGAGCAGTACTTC; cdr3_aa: CASSKRARYEQYF
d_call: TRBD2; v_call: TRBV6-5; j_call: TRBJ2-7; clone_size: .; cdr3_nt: TGTGCCAGCAGCCGAGGGACTAGCGGGATTACTGGCGAGCAGTACTTC; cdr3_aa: CASSRGTSGITGEQYF
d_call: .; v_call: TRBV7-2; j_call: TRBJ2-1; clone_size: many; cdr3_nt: TGTGCCAGCACCTCGGATCTTAGCTCCTACAATGAGCAGTTCTTC; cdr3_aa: CASTSDLSSYNEQFF
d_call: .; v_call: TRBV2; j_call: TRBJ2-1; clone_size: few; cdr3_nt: TGTGCCAGCAGTTTTTGGGACGTAACCCTATTCTTC; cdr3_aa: CASSFWDVTLFF
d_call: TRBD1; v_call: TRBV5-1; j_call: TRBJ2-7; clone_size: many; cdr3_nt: TGCGCCAGCAGCCCTGGGACAGGGGGCCACGAGCAGTACTTC; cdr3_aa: CASSPGTGGHEQYF
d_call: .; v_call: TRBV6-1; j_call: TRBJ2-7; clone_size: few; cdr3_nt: TGTGCCAGCAATTGGTCATCGGGCGGCCCCTACGAGCAGTACTTC; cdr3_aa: CASNWSSGGPYEQYF
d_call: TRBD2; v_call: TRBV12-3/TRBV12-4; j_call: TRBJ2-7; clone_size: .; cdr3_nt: TGTGCCAGCAGTTTCGGACTAGCGGGATACGAGCAGTACTTC; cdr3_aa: CASSFGLAGYEQYF
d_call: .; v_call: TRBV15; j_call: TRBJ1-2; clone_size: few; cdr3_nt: TGTGCCACCAGCAGACAGGGGTTCGGCTACACCTTC; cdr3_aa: CATSRQGFGYTF
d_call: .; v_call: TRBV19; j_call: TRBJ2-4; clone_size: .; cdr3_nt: TGTGCCAGTAGTATCGAGGCAGGGGGAGGCATTCAGTACTTC; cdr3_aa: CASSIEAGGGIQYF
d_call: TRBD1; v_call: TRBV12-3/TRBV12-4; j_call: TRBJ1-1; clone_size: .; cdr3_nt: TGTGCCAGCACCTTAGACAGGGCGAACACTGAAGCTTTCTTT; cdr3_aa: CASTLDRANTEAFF
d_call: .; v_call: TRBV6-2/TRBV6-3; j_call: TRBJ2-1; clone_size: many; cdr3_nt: TGTGCCAGCTTGGACAGTGGACCTGGAGAGCAGTTCTTC; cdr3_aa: CASLDSGPGEQFF
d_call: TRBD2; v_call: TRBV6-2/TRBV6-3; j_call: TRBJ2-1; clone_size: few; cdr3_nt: TGTGCCAGCAGTTATCGACTAGCGGGAGGGCCGGCTTTCTTC; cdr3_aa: CASSYRLAGGPAFF
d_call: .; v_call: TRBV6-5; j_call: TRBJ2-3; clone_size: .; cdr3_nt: TGTGCCAGCAGTCGAACACCCCCAGGCTCCCTCACAGATACGCAGTATTTT; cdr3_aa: CASSRTPPGSLTDTQYF
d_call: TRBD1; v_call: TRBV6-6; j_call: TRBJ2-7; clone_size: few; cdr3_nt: TGTGCCACTAGAGACAGGGTTGGCGGCGAGCAGTACTTC; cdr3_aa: CATRDRVGGEQYF
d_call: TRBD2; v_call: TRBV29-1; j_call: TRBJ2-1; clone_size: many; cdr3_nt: TGCAGCGTTATTTCGGGGACTACCGATGAGCAGTTCTTC; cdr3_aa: CSVISGTTDEQFF
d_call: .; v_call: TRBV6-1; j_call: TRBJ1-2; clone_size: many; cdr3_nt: TGTGCCAGCAGTGAAGCGCCTTTCTTCCCCTATGGCTACACCTTC; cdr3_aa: CASSEAPFFPYGYTF